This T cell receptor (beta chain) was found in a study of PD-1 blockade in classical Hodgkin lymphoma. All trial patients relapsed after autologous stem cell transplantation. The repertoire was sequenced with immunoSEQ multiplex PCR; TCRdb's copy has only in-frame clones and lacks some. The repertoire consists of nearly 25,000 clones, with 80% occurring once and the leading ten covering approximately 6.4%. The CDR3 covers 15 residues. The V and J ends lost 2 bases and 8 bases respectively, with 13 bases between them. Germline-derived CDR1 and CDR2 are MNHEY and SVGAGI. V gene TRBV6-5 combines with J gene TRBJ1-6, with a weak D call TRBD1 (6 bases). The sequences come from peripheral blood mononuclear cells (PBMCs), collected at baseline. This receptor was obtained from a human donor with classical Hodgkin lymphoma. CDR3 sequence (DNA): TGTGCCAGCAGTTACGACGGGGGGGCTGATTCACCCCTCCACTTT. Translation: CASSYDGGADSPLHF.